Listed below are T cell receptor beta chains from one sample, sequenced in a study of blood T cell repertoires in COVID-19. Sequenced by immunoSEQ multiplex PCR; TCRdb stores in-frame clones only, minus some. Of hundreds of thousands of clones listed, 70% to 90% were seen once; the top ten hold approximately 10%. The source material was peripheral blood. The origin of the receptors is a man aged 45-60 years with COVID-19, enrolled during active disease. CDR3s include the opening cysteine and the closing phenylalanine or tryptophan. D genes are given only for firm matches. Clone size, where shown, is once, few, many, or a class for clones that have expanded.

clone size: -
J gene: TRBJ1-5
D gene: -
V gene: TRBV24-1
CDR3 DNA: TGTGCCACCAGTGATTCGACAGTCAATCAGCCCCAGCATTTT
CDR3 protein: CATSDSTVNQPQHF

clone size: once
J gene: TRBJ1-2
D gene: TRBD1
V gene: TRBV19
CDR3 DNA: TGTGCCACCTCGACAGGGGCAAACTATGGCTACACCTTC
CDR3 protein: CATSTGANYGYTF

clone size: -
J gene: TRBJ2-1
D gene: TRBD2
V gene: TRBV24-1
CDR3 DNA: TGTGCCACCACCAGCGGGGACCTCTCCTACAATGAGCAGTTCTTC
CDR3 protein: CATTSGDLSYNEQFF

clone size: -
J gene: TRBJ1-1
D gene: -
V gene: TRBV14
CDR3 DNA: TGTGCCAGCAGCCGGAGGAGGGAGCACACTGAAGCTTTCTTT
CDR3 protein: CASSRRREHTEAFF

clone size: -
J gene: TRBJ1-3
D gene: TRBD1
V gene: TRBV7-9
CDR3 DNA: TGTGCCAGCAGCCCCCGACAGGGGACTGGAAACACCATATATTTT
CDR3 protein: CASSPRQGTGNTIYF

clone size: -
J gene: TRBJ1-6
D gene: -
V gene: TRBV3-1/TRBV3-2
CDR3 DNA: TGTGCCAGCAGCCAAGGAGGCAATTCACCCCTCCACTTT
CDR3 protein: CASSQGGNSPLHF

clone size: once
J gene: TRBJ1-3
D gene: -
V gene: TRBV9
CDR3 DNA: TGTGCCAGCAGCCCACAGTTCCCTGGACATTTGACTGGAAACACCATATATTTT
CDR3 protein: CASSPQFPGHLTGNTIYF

clone size: -
J gene: TRBJ1-1
D gene: TRBD1
V gene: TRBV12-5
CDR3 DNA: TGTGCTAGTACAGGGGGGCAAGTGGTTAGGAACACTGAAGCTTTCTTT
CDR3 protein: CASTGGQVVRNTEAFF

clone size: once
J gene: TRBJ2-1
D gene: TRBD2
V gene: TRBV10-3
CDR3 DNA: TGTGCCATCAGAGCGGGAGGGCAGGAAAATGAGCAGTTCTTC
CDR3 protein: CAIRAGGQENEQFF

clone size: -
J gene: TRBJ1-2
D gene: -
V gene: TRBV15
CDR3 DNA: TGTGCCACCAGCAGCAACAGGGCTGAAACTGGCTACACCTTC
CDR3 protein: CATSSNRAETGYTF

clone size: -
J gene: TRBJ2-7
D gene: TRBD1
V gene: TRBV27
CDR3 DNA: TGTGCCAGCAGTTTGCGGGACAGGGAGGACGAGCAGTACTTC
CDR3 protein: CASSLRDREDEQYF

clone size: -
J gene: TRBJ2-1
D gene: TRBD2
V gene: TRBV24-1
CDR3 DNA: TGTGCCACCAGTGACGCCCGCGGGACTAACAATGAGCAGTTCTTC
CDR3 protein: CATSDARGTNNEQFF

clone size: -
J gene: TRBJ2-7
D gene: -
V gene: TRBV5-5
CDR3 DNA: TGTGCCAGCAGCTTGGCGGGGGCTAGCGGAACCTACGAGCAGTACTTC
CDR3 protein: CASSLAGASGTYEQYF

clone size: -
J gene: TRBJ2-5
D gene: TRBD2
V gene: TRBV12-3/TRBV12-4
CDR3 DNA: TGTGCCAGCAGGACTAGCCTACAAGAGACCCAGTACTTC
CDR3 protein: CASRTSLQETQYF

clone size: -
J gene: TRBJ2-1
D gene: TRBD2
V gene: TRBV7-2
CDR3 DNA: TGTGCCAGCCGGACTAGCGGGAGCTCCTACAATGAGCAGTTCTTC
CDR3 protein: CASRTSGSSYNEQFF

clone size: -
J gene: TRBJ2-7
D gene: TRBD1
V gene: TRBV6-1
CDR3 DNA: TGTGCCAGCAGCCAGGGACAGGGGGCTAAGGAGCAGTACTTC
CDR3 protein: CASSQGQGAKEQYF

clone size: -
J gene: TRBJ1-1
D gene: TRBD1
V gene: TRBV28
CDR3 DNA: TGTGCCAGCAGTTTATCCTGGACAGGGGTGAACACTGAAGCTTTCTTT
CDR3 protein: CASSLSWTGVNTEAFF

clone size: -
J gene: TRBJ1-1
D gene: TRBD1
V gene: TRBV5-1
CDR3 DNA: TGCGCCAGCAGTTCCGGGACAGGGAAAGCTTTCTTT
CDR3 protein: CASSSGTGKAFF

clone size: -
J gene: TRBJ1-6
D gene: TRBD1
V gene: TRBV7-9
CDR3 DNA: TGTGCCAGCAGCTTATCCCAGGGGGCGAGTTCACCCCTCCACTTT
CDR3 protein: CASSLSQGASSPLHF

clone size: -
J gene: TRBJ2-3
D gene: -
V gene: TRBV5-4
CDR3 DNA: TGTGCCAGCAGCTTGGGCGGGGTAAGCACAGATACGCAGTATTTT
CDR3 protein: CASSLGGVSTDTQYF

clone size: -
J gene: TRBJ1-2
D gene: TRBD1
V gene: TRBV28
CDR3 DNA: TGTGCCAGCAGACCAGGGGGTAACTATGGCTACACCTTC
CDR3 protein: CASRPGGNYGYTF

clone size: once
J gene: TRBJ1-2
D gene: -
V gene: TRBV10-3
CDR3 DNA: TGTGCCATCACCTCTTCGGAGGCGGACTATGGCTACACCTTC
CDR3 protein: CAITSSEADYGYTF

clone size: -
J gene: TRBJ2-3
D gene: TRBD2
V gene: TRBV4-3
CDR3 DNA: TGCGCCAGCAGCCCATTACTAGCGGGGGCCCCAGATACGCAGTATTTT
CDR3 protein: CASSPLLAGAPDTQYF

clone size: -
J gene: TRBJ2-1
D gene: -
V gene: TRBV19
CDR3 DNA: TGTGCCAGTAGTAGATCGGGTGAGCAGTTCTTC
CDR3 protein: CASSRSGEQFF

clone size: -
J gene: TRBJ2-5
D gene: -
V gene: TRBV19
CDR3 DNA: TGTGCCAGTAGTCCCTTCGGGGGAGGTGGAGAGACCCAGTACTTC
CDR3 protein: CASSPFGGGGETQYF

clone size: -
J gene: TRBJ2-1
D gene: TRBD2
V gene: TRBV10-1
CDR3 DNA: TGCGCCAGCGGAGGACTAGCGGGAGGGCCAAATGAGCAGTTCTTC
CDR3 protein: CASGGLAGGPNEQFF

clone size: few
J gene: TRBJ2-5
D gene: -
V gene: TRBV29-1
CDR3 DNA: TGCAGCGTGAAGACAAGAAAAGAGACCCAGTACTTC
CDR3 protein: CSVKTRKETQYF

clone size: -
J gene: TRBJ2-5
D gene: -
V gene: TRBV7-9
CDR3 DNA: TGTGCCAGCAGCTTATTAGCAGGGGGGCGAGGAGAGACCCAGTACTTC
CDR3 protein: CASSLLAGGRGETQYF

clone size: -
J gene: TRBJ2-1
D gene: -
V gene: TRBV19
CDR3 DNA: TGTGCCAGTAGTCGAGAGGCGATTCGAGGGAATGAGCAGTTCTTC
CDR3 protein: CASSREAIRGNEQFF

clone size: -
J gene: TRBJ1-2
D gene: -
V gene: TRBV24-1
CDR3 DNA: TGTGCCACCAGTGACAGGGGATTCCGCTATGGCTACACCTTC
CDR3 protein: CATSDRGFRYGYTF

clone size: once
J gene: TRBJ1-2
D gene: -
V gene: TRBV12-3/TRBV12-4
CDR3 DNA: TGTGCCAGCAGCGACAGACCAGGTTTTGGCTACACCTTC
CDR3 protein: CASSDRPGFGYTF

clone size: -
J gene: TRBJ1-6
D gene: TRBD1
V gene: TRBV19
CDR3 DNA: TGTGCCAGTAGTCCGGACAGGGTGGGTAATTCACCCCTCCACTTT
CDR3 protein: CASSPDRVGNSPLHF

clone size: -
J gene: TRBJ2-7
D gene: TRBD1
V gene: TRBV7-9
CDR3 DNA: TGTGCCAGCAGCCCCCGGACAGGGCAACCTTTCGAGCAGTACTTC
CDR3 protein: CASSPRTGQPFEQYF

clone size: -
J gene: TRBJ1-4
D gene: -
V gene: TRBV2
CDR3 DNA: TGTGCCAGCAGCGAGCAGGGGTTCGCTAATGAAAAACTGTTTTTT
CDR3 protein: CASSEQGFANEKLFF

clone size: once
J gene: TRBJ1-4
D gene: TRBD1
V gene: TRBV30
CDR3 DNA: TGTGCCTGGAGTGTAGCAGGGGGCGCGGATGAAAAACTGTTTTTT
CDR3 protein: CAWSVAGGADEKLFF

clone size: -
J gene: TRBJ2-1
D gene: TRBD1
V gene: TRBV5-1
CDR3 DNA: TGCGCCAGCAGTTCCGGGACAGGTGGTTACAATGAGCAGTTCTTC
CDR3 protein: CASSSGTGGYNEQFF

clone size: -
J gene: TRBJ1-5
D gene: TRBD1
V gene: TRBV7-9
CDR3 DNA: TGTGCCAGCAGCTTAGCGACAGGGGGCCAGCCCCAGCATTTT
CDR3 protein: CASSLATGGQPQHF

clone size: -
J gene: TRBJ1-5
D gene: -
V gene: TRBV18
CDR3 DNA: TGTGCCAGCTCCCCCGGCCGGGGTGGGCCCCAGCATTTT
CDR3 protein: CASSPGRGGPQHF

clone size: once
J gene: TRBJ1-2
D gene: TRBD1
V gene: TRBV30
CDR3 DNA: TGTGCCTGGAGTGGAACAGGGGGAAGCTATGGCTACACCTTC
CDR3 protein: CAWSGTGGSYGYTF

clone size: -
J gene: TRBJ1-3
D gene: TRBD1
V gene: TRBV5-1
CDR3 DNA: TGCGCCAGCAGCGGAGGGAGAGGGACAGCGACTGGAAACACCATATATTTT
CDR3 protein: CASSGGRGTATGNTIYF

clone size: -
J gene: TRBJ1-1
D gene: -
V gene: TRBV5-6
CDR3 DNA: TGTGCCAGCAGCTTGGTGGCCAGGAACACTGAAGCTTTCTTT
CDR3 protein: CASSLVARNTEAFF

clone size: -
J gene: TRBJ2-7
D gene: -
V gene: TRBV7-2
CDR3 DNA: TGTGCCAGCAGCCGCCTTACGACAGGCAGCTCCTACGAGCAGTACTTC
CDR3 protein: CASSRLTTGSSYEQYF

clone size: few
J gene: TRBJ2-7
D gene: TRBD2
V gene: TRBV4-2
CDR3 DNA: TGTGCCAGCAGCCACGCTTTGAGCGGGAGAAAGTCCGATTGGCACGAGCAGTACTTC
CDR3 protein: CASSHALSGRKSDWHEQYF

clone size: -
J gene: TRBJ2-5
D gene: TRBD1
V gene: TRBV29-1
CDR3 DNA: TGCAGCGTCCCGACAGGGAAGCTTCAAGAGACCCAGTACTTC
CDR3 protein: CSVPTGKLQETQYF

clone size: -
J gene: TRBJ2-3
D gene: TRBD2
V gene: TRBV5-1
CDR3 DNA: TGCGCCAGCAGCTCGGCACAACTAGCGGGAGGCACAGATACGCAGTATTTT
CDR3 protein: CASSSAQLAGGTDTQYF

clone size: -
J gene: TRBJ1-5
D gene: -
V gene: TRBV12-5
CDR3 DNA: TGTGCTAGTGCCAGAGGGGGATCCGATCAGCCCCAGCATTTT
CDR3 protein: CASARGGSDQPQHF

clone size: -
J gene: TRBJ2-7
D gene: TRBD1
V gene: TRBV2
CDR3 DNA: TGTGCCAGCAGCGGGGACAGATCCTACGAGCAGTACTTC
CDR3 protein: CASSGDRSYEQYF

clone size: -
J gene: TRBJ1-2
D gene: -
V gene: TRBV4-3
CDR3 DNA: TGCGCCAGCAGCCAAGATGGGGCTGGCTACACCTTC
CDR3 protein: CASSQDGAGYTF

clone size: -
J gene: TRBJ2-3
D gene: TRBD1
V gene: TRBV4-3
CDR3 DNA: TGCGCCAGCAGCCAAGAAAGGGACAGGGGAACAGATACGCAGTATTTT
CDR3 protein: CASSQERDRGTDTQYF

clone size: once
J gene: TRBJ1-6
D gene: TRBD1
V gene: TRBV19
CDR3 DNA: TGTGCCAGTAGGGGGACAGGGGATTTCCCCTATAATTCACCCCTCCACTTT
CDR3 protein: CASRGTGDFPYNSPLHF

clone size: -
J gene: TRBJ2-3
D gene: TRBD1
V gene: TRBV7-6
CDR3 DNA: TGTGCCAGCAGCTTAGAAGGGACAGTCTCCACAGATACGCAGTATTTT
CDR3 protein: CASSLEGTVSTDTQYF